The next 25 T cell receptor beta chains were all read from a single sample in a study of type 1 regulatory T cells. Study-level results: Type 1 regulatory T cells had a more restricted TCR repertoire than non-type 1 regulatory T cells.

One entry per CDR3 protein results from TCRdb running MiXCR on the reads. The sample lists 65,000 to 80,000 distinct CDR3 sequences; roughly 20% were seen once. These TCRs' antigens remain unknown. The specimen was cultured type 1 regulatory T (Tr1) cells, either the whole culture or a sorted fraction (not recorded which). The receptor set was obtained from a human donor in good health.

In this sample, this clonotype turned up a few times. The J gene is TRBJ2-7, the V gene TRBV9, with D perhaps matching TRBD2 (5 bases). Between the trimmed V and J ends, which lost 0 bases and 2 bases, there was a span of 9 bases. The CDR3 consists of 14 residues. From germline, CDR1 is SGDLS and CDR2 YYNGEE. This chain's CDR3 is CASSVDLAPYEQYF. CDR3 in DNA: TGTGCCAGCAGCGTAGACCTAGCTCCCTACGAGCAGTACTTC.

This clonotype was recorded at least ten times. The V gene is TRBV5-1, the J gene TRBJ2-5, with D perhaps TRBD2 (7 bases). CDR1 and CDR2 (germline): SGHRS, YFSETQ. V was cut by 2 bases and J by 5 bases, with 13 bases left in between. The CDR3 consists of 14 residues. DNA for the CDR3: TGCGCCAGCAGCTTTGGGGGGGGCGAGGAGACCCAGTACTTC. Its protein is CASSFGGGEETQYF.

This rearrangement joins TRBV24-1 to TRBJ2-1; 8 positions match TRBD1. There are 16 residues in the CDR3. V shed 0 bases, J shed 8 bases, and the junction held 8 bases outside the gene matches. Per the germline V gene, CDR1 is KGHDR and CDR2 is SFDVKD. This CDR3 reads CATSDLRGQGIYEQFF. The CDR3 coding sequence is TGTGCCACCAGTGATTTGCGAGGACAGGGTATCTATGAGCAGTTCTTC.

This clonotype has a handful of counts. In DNA form, the CDR3 reads TGCAGCGTTGAACCGGCAAGCACAGATACGCAGTATTTT. Protein: CSVEPASTDTQYF. The chain carries TRBV29-1 and TRBJ2-3; D not certain. CDR3 length: 13 residues. Per germline, CDR1 SQVTM and CDR2 ANQGSEA. V was shortened by 2 bases and J by 0 bases, with 6 bases between the two germline ends.

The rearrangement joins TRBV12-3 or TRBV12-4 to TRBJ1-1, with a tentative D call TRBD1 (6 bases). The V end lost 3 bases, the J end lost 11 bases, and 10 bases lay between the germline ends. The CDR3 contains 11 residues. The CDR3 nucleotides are TGTGCCAGCAGTTTTTCGGGGGCCGCTTTCTTT. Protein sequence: CASSFSGAAFF.

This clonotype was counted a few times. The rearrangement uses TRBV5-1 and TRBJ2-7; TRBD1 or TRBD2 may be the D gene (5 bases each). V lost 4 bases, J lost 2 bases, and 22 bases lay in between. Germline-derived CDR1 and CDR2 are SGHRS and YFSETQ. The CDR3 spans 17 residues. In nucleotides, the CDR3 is TGCGCCAGCAGCCGAGACGGGTCCGGGACCCAGGCCTACGAGCAGTACTTC. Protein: CASSRDGSGTQAYEQYF.

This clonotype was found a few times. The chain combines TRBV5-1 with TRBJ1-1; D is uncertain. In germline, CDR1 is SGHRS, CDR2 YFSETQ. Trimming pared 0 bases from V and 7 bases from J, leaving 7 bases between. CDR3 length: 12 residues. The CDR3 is CASSLVGGEAFF. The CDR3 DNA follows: TGCGCCAGCAGCTTGGTCGGAGGTGAAGCTTTCTTT.

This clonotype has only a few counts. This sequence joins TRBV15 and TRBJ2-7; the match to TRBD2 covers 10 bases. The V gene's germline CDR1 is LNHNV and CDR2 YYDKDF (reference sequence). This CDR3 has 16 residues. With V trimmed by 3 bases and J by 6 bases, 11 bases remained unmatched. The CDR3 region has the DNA TGTGCCACCAGCAGTACCCCTTCAGCGGGAGGGCGCGAGCAGTACTTC. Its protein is CATSSTPSAGGREQYF.

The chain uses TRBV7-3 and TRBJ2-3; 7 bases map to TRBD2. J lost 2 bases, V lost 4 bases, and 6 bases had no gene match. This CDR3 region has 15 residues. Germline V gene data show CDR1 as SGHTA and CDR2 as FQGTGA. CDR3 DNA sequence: TGTGCCAGCAGCTGGGCGGGAGCACCCACAGATACGCAGTATTTT. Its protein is CASSWAGAPTDTQYF.

The CDR3 region has the DNA TGTGCCAGTAGTATAGGAGGCCCCCTTGGCTACACCTTC. This codes for CASSIGGPLGYTF. V is TRBV19 and J is TRBJ1-2, with unresolved D. Germline V lookup: CDR1 LNHDA, CDR2 SQIVND (reference sequence). The CDR3 consists of 13 residues. Between the trimmed V and J ends, which lost 1 base and 7 bases, there was a span of 10 bases.

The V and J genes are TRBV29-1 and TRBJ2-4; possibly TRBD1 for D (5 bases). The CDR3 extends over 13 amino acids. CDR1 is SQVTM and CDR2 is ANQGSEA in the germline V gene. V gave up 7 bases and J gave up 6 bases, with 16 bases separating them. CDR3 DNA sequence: TGCAGCGCAGCTTCCAGGGCCGCAAACATTCAGTACTTC. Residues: CSAASRAANIQYF.

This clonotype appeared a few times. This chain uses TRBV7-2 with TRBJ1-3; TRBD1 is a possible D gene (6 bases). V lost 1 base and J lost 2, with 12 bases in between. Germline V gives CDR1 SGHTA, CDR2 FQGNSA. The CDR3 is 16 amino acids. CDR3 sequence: CASSLEPGVAGNTIYF. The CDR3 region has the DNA TGTGCCAGCAGCTTAGAACCAGGGGTCGCTGGAAACACCATATATTTT.

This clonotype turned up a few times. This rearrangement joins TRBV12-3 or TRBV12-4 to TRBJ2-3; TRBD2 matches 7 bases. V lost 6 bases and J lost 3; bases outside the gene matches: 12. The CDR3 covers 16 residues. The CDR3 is CASRSSSGLLTDTQYF. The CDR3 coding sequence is TGTGCCAGCAGATCCTCTAGCGGTCTTCTTACAGATACGCAGTATTTT.

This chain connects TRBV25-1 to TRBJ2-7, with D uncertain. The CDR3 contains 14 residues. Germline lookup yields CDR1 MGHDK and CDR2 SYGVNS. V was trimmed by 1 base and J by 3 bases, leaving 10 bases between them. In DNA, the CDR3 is TGTGCCAGCAGTGAATTTGGACCTAACTACGAGCAGTACTTC. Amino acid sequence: CASSEFGPNYEQYF.

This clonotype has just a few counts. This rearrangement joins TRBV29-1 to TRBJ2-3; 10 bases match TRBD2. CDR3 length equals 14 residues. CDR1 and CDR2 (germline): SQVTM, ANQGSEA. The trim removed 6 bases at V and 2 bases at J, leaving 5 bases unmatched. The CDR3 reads CSVKLAGITDTQYF. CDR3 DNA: TGCAGCGTCAAACTAGCGGGAATCACAGATACGCAGTATTTT.

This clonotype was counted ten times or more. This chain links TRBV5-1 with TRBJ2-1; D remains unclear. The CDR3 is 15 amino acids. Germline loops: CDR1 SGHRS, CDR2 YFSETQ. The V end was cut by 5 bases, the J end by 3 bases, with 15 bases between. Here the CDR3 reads CASRTGLADYNEQFF. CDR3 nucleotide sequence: TGCGCCAGCAGAACCGGTCTGGCGGACTACAATGAGCAGTTCTTC.

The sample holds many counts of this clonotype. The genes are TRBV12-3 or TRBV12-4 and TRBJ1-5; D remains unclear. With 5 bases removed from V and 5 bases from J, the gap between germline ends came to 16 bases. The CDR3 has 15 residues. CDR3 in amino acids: CASSPGVGPHQPQHF. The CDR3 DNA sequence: TGTGCCAGCAGTCCCGGGGTAGGGCCCCATCAGCCCCAGCATTTT.

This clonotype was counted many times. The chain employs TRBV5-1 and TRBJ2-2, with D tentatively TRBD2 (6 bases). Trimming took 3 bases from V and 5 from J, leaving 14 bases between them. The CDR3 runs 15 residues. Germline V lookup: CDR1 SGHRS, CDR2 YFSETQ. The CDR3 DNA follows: TGCGCCAGCAGCTGGAGGGCGGTCTTAACCGGGGAGCTGTTTTTT. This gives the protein CASSWRAVLTGELFF.

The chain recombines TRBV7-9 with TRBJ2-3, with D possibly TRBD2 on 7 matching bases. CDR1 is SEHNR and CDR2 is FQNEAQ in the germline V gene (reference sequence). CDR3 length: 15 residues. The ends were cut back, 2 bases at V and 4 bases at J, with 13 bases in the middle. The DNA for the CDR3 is TGTGCCAGCAGCTTATTTCCGGGGGGCCCAGATACGCAGTATTTT. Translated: CASSLFPGGPDTQYF.

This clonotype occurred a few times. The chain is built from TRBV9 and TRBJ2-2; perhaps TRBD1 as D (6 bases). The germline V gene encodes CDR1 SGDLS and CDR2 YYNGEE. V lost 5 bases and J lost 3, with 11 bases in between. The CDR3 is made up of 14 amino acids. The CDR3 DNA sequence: TGTGCCAGCAGTAGACAGGCTGACACCGGGGAGCTGTTTTTT. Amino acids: CASSRQADTGELFF.

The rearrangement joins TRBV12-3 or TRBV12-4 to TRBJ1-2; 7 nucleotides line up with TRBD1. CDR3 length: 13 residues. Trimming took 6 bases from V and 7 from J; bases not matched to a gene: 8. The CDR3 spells CASSPNRGGGYTF. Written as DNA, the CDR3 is TGTGCCAGCAGCCCAAACAGGGGAGGTGGCTACACCTTC.

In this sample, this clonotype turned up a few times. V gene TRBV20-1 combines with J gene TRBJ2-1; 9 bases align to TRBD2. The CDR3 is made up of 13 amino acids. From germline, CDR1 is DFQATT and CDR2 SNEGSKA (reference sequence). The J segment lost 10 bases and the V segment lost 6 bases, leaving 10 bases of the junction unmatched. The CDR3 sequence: CSAAGTSPREQFF. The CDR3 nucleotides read TGCAGTGCAGCCGGGACTAGCCCACGGGAGCAGTTCTTC.

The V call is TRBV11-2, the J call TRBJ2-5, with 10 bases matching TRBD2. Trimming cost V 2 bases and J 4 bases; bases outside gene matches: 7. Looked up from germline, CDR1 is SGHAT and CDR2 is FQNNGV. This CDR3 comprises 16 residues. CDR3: CASSLSSGRPRETQYF. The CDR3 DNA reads TGTGCCAGCAGCTTAAGTAGCGGGAGGCCCAGAGAGACCCAGTACTTC.

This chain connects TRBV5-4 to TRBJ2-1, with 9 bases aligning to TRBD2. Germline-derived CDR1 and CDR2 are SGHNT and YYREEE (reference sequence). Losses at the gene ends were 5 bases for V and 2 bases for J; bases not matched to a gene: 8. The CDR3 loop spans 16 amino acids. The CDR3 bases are TGTGCCAGCAGTCACGGGGGCGGGAGGGCCTACAATGAGCAGTTCTTC. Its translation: CASSHGGGRAYNEQFF. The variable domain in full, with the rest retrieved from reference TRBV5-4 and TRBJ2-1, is ETGVTQSPTHLIKTRGQQVTLRCSSQSGHNTVSWYQQALGQGPQFIFQYYREEENGRGNFPPRFSGLQFPNYSSELNVNALELDDSALYLCASSHGGGRAYNEQFFGPGTRLTVL.

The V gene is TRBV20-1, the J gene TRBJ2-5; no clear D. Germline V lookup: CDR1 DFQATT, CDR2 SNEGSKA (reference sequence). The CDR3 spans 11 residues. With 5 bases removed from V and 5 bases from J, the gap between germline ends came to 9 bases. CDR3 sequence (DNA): TGCAGTGCTTCGTCTAGGGAGACCCAGTACTTC. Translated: CSASSRETQYF.